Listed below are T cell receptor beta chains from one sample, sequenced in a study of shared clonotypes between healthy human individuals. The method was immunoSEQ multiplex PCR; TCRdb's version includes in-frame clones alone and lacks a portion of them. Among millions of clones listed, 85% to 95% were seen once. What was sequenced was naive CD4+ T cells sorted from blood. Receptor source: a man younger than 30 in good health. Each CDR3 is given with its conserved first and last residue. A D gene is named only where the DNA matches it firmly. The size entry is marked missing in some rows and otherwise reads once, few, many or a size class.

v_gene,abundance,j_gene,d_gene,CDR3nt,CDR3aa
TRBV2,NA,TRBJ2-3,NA,TGTGCCAGCACCCCCACAGTTCGGGGCGCAGATACGCAGTATTTT,CASTPTVRGADTQYF
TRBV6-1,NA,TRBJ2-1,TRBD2,TGTGCCAGCCGCCCGGGGGGGCAGGGGAGCAATGAGCAGTTCTTC,CASRPGGQGSNEQFF
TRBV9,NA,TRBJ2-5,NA,TGTGCCAGCAGCACCCGCCCAGCGACCCAAGAGACCCAGTACTTC,CASSTRPATQETQYF
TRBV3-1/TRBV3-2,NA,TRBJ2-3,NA,TGCGGGGTCGGGGATACGCAGTATTTT,CGVGDTQYF
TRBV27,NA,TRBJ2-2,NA,TGTGCCAGCAGTTTATCGCGAGACTCCCAGATTATAGGGGAGCTGTTTTTT,CASSLSRDSQIIGELFF
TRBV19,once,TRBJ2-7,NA,TGTGCCAGTAGGAAGGTCTTATCAGCCGAGCAGTACTTC,CASRKVLSAEQYF
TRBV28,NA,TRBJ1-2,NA,TGTGCCAGCAGTTTATCGGCAGGGCCCTATGGCTACACCTTC,CASSLSAGPYGYTF
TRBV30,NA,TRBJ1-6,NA,TGTGCCTGGAGTGGGGGGGGCTCCTATAATTCACCCCTCCACTTT,CAWSGGGSYNSPLHF
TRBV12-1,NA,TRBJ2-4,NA,TGTGCCAGCAGCTTGGGCCTTACGGTCAAAAACATTCAGTACTTC,CASSLGLTVKNIQYF
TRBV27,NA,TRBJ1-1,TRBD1,TGTGCCAGCAGTGTACACAGGGGCACTGAAGCTTTCTTT,CASSVHRGTEAFF
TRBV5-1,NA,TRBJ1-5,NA,TGCGCCAGCAGCTTGGTGGGGAATCAGCCCCAGCATTTT,CASSLVGNQPQHF
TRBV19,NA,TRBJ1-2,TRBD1,TGTGCCAGTAGTATAACAGGGGGAGGCTACACCTTC,CASSITGGGYTF
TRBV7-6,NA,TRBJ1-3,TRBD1,TGTGCCAGCAGCGGACAGGGTGCTGGAAACACCATATATTTT,CASSGQGAGNTIYF
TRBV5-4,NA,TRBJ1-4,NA,TGTGCCAGCAGCGCGGACACCCCGGGGACTAATGAAAAACTGTTTTTT,CASSADTPGTNEKLFF
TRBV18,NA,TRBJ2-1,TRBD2,TGTGCCAGCTCACCCCAGGGCGGGAGAGAGGATGAGCAGTTCTTC,CASSPQGGREDEQFF
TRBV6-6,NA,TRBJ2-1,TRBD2,TGTGCCAGCAGTCTCTTAGCGGGAGGACTACACAATGAGCAGTTCTTC,CASSLLAGGLHNEQFF
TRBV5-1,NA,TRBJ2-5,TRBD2,TGCGCCAGCAGCTTGGGGCGCACTAGCGGAGAGACCCAGTACTTC,CASSLGRTSGETQYF
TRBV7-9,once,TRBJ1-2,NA,TGTGCCAGCAGCTGGGACGCTAACTATGGCTACACCTTC,CASSWDANYGYTF
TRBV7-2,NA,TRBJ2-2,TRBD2,TGTGCCAGCAACAAACTCGGGACTAGCGGCACCGGGGAGCTGTTTTTT,CASNKLGTSGTGELFF
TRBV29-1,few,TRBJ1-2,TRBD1,TGCAGCGTTGAAGGACAGGGCTATGGCTACACCTTC,CSVEGQGYGYTF
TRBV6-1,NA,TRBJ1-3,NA,TGTGCCAGCAGAGTTGGACAGGGAAACACCATATATTTT,CASRVGQGNTIYF
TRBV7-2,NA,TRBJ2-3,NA,TGTGCCAGCAGCTTAGTAGGGGGTACAGATACGCAGTATTTT,CASSLVGGTDTQYF
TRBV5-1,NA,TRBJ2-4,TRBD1,TGCGCCAGCAGCTTGGAGGTGGGGCAGGGGGCAAAACTAGCCAAAAACATTCAGTACTTC,CASSLEVGQGAKLAKNIQYF
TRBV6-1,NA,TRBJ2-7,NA,TGTGCCAGCAAGGAGGGGACTTCAGCCTACGAGCAGTACTTC,CASKEGTSAYEQYF
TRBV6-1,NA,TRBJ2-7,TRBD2,TGTGCCAGCAGCCCCGGACTAGCGGGAGGTGTTTTC,CASSPGLAGGVF
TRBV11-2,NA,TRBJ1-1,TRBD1,TGTGCCAGCAGAGGGTGGGCAGGGGGCGTAGATACTGAAGCTTTCTTT,CASRGWAGGVDTEAFF
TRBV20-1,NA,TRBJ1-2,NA,TGCAGTGTGTTACCCGGGGGCGGCTACACCTTC,CSVLPGGGYTF
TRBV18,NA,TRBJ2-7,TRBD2,TGTGCCAGCTCACCACCGGCTAGCGGGAGTTCCTACGAGCAGTACTTC,CASSPPASGSSYEQYF
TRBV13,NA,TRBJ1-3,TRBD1,TGTGCCAGCAGCTCGAGGACAGGGGCCTTCTCTGGAAACACCATATATTTT,CASSSRTGAFSGNTIYF
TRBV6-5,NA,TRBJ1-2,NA,TGTGCCAGCAGATCTCTGGCAGGGGCAGGCTACACCTTC,CASRSLAGAGYTF
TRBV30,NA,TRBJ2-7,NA,TGTGCTCGGAGGGACTCGGGACCCTACGAGCAGTACTTC,CARRDSGPYEQYF
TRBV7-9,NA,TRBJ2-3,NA,TGTGCCAGCAGCTTAGGGCCTAGCCGAGCAGATACGCAGTATTTT,CASSLGPSRADTQYF
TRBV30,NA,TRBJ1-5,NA,TGTGCCTGGACCTTGGGGGAATATCAGCCCCAGCATTTT,CAWTLGEYQPQHF
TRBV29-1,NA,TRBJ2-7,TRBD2,TGCAGCGTTCAACGAAGACTAGCGGGAGACAACGAGCAGTACTTC,CSVQRRLAGDNEQYF
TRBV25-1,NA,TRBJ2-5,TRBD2,TGTGCCAGCGGGACTAGCGGGGGTGAGACCCAGTACTTC,CASGTSGGETQYF
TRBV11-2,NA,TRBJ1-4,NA,TGTGCCAGCAGCTTAGGTCAGGGCAGGGAAAAACTGTTTTTT,CASSLGQGREKLFF
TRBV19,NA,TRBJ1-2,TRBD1,TGTGCCAGTAGTGCCAGACAGGGTAACTATGGCTACACCTTC,CASSARQGNYGYTF
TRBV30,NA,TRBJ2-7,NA,TGTGCCTGGAGTGGGCAGGGGAGCTCCTACGAGCAGTACTTC,CAWSGQGSSYEQYF
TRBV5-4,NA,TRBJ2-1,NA,TGTGCCAGCAGCTTAAGTCGGCAGAACAATGAGCAGTTCTTC,CASSLSRQNNEQFF
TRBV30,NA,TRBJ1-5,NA,TGTGCCTGGAGTGTGGGTCAGGCCGGCAATCAGCCCCAGCATTTT,CAWSVGQAGNQPQHF
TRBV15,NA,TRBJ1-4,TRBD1,TGTGCCACCAGCAGAGGTGGACAGGCGGCTAATGAAAAACTGTTTTTT,CATSRGGQAANEKLFF
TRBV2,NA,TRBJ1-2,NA,TGTGCCAGCAGTGAACAGGGAGGGGTAGGCTATGGCTACACCTTC,CASSEQGGVGYGYTF
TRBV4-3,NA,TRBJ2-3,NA,TGCGCCAGCAGCCGGGCAGTGGGGTTTAGCACAGATACGCAGTATTTT,CASSRAVGFSTDTQYF
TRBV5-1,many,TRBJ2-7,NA,TGCGCCAGCAGCTTGGAGCAGGGCCTATACGAGCAGTACTTC,CASSLEQGLYEQYF
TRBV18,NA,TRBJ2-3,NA,TGTGCCAGCTCACAAAGGGACGCAGATACGCAGTATTTT,CASSQRDADTQYF
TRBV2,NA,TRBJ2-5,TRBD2,TGTGCCAGCAAAGCTAGCGGGGTTCCCAGAGAGACCCAGTACTTC,CASKASGVPRETQYF
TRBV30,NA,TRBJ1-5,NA,TGTGCCTGGAGTCCGGGAGGGGGGAACCAGCCCCAGCATTTT,CAWSPGGGNQPQHF
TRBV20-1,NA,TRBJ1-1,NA,TGCAGTGCTTTGGGGAACACTGAAGCTTTCTTT,CSALGNTEAFF
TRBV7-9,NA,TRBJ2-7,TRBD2,TGTGCCAGCAGCTCCCGGACTAGCGCCTACGCGGAGCAGTACTTC,CASSSRTSAYAEQYF
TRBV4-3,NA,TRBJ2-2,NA,TGCGCCAGCAGCCAAGGAGGGCCAGGGATGAACACCGGGGAGCTGTTTTTT,CASSQGGPGMNTGELFF
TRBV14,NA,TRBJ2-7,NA,TGTGCCAGCAGCCACACCGGACTATTCAGCGAGCAGTACTTC,CASSHTGLFSEQYF
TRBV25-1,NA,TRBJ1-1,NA,TGTGCCAGCAGTGAAAGTTTGAGGGCCACTGAAGCTTTCTTT,CASSESLRATEAFF
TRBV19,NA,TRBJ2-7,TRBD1,TGTGCCAGTAGTATAGGGACAGGCTACGAGCAGTACTTC,CASSIGTGYEQYF
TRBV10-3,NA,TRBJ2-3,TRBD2,TGTGCCACCGTAAGCGGGGGCCCGGGCGTAGATACGCAGTATTTT,CATVSGGPGVDTQYF
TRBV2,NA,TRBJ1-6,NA,TGTGCCAGCAGTGAAGCCCGGGACGCTTCACCCCTCCACTTT,CASSEARDASPLHF
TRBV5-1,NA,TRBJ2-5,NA,TGCGCCAGCAGCTTTTCATCTGGTGATCGAGAGACCCAGTACTTC,CASSFSSGDRETQYF
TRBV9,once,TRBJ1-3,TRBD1,TGTGCCAGCAGCGTGACAGGGAACTCTGGAAACACCATATATTTT,CASSVTGNSGNTIYF